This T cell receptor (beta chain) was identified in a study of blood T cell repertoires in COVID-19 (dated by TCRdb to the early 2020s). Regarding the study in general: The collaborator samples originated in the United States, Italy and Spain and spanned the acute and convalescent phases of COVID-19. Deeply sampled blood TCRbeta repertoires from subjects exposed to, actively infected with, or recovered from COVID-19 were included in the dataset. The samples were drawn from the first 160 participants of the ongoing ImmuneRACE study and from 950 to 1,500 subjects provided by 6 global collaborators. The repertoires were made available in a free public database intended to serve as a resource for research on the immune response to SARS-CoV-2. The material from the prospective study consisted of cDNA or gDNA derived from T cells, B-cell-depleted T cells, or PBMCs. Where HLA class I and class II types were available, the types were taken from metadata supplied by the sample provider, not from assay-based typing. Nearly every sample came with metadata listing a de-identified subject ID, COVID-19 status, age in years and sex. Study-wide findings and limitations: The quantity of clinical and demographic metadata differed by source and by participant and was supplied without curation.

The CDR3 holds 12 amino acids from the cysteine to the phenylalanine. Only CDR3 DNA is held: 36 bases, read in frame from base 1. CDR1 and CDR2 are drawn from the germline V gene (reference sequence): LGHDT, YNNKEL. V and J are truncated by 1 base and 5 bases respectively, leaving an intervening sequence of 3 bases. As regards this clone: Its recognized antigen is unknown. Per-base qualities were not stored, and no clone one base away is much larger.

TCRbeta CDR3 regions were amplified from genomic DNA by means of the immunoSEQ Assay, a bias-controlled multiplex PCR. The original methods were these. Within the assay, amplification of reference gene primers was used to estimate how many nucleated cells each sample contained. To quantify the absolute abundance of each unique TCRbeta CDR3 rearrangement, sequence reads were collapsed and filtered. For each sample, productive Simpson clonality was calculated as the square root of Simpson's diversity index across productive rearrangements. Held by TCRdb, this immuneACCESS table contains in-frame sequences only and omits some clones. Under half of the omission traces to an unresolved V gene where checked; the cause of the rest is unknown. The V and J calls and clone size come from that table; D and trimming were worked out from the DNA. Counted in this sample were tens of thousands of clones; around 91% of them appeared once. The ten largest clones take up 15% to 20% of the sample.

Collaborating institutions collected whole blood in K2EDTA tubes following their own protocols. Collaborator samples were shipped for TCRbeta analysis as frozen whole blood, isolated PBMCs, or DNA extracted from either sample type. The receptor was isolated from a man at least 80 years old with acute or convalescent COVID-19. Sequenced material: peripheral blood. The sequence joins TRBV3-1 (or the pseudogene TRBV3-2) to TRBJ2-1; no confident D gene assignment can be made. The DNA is TGTGCCAGCAGCCAAGTCGACAATGAGCAGTTCTTC. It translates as CASSQVDNEQFF.